The 10 T cell receptor beta chains below were found in one sample sequenced in a study of CD8+ T cells in alopecia areata. Extraction of RNA preceded its reverse transcription into cDNA, which served as the sequencing template. TCRdb's copy holds only in-frame clones and misses some; the assay was immunoSEQ multiplex PCR. The profile covers 150,000 to 200,000 clones, with just under 65% appearing a single time and approximately 1.3% taken by the ten largest. Stated treatment: oral pan-JAK inhibitor, 5-10 mg twice daily. Material: CD4+ T cells sorted from blood, obtained around week 50, from a patient treated with tofacitinib. The origin of the receptors is a human donor with alopecia areata.

V is TRBV5-6 and J is TRBJ2-6; D unresolved. The V gene lost 4 bases and the J gene lost 0 bases, with 11 bases spanning the gap. Germline-derived CDR1 and CDR2 are SGHDT and YYEEEE. This CDR3 has 16 residues. DNA of the CDR3: TGTGCCAGCAGCCTTGACCTAAGCTCTGGGGCCAACGTCCTGACTTTC. This codes for CASSLDLSSGANVLTF.

The V and J genes are TRBV29-1 and TRBJ2-3; no clear D gene. Germline CDR1 SQVTM, CDR2 ANQGSEA. The CDR3 covers 14 residues. The germline V and J ends were trimmed by 4 bases and 0 bases, with 11 bases remaining between them. The CDR3 sequence: CSVVWRSSTDTQYF. The CDR3 DNA reads TGCAGCGTTGTGTGGCGGAGTAGCACAGATACGCAGTATTTT.

This clone was seen a handful of times. The chain couples TRBV29-1 to TRBJ1-2; no clear D. This CDR3 contains 13 residues. Trimming took 4 bases from V and 0 from J, leaving 9 bases between them. Per germline, CDR1 SQVTM and CDR2 ANQGSEA. In nucleotides, the CDR3 is TGCAGCGTTGCTGACCACTCTAACTATGGCTACACCTTC. The encoded protein is CSVADHSNYGYTF.

In regard to this clone: Other DNA sequences in this specimen translate into the identical CDR3. This chain connects TRBV2 to TRBJ2-7; D is uncertain. The CDR3 runs 11 residues. V dropped 1 base and J dropped 7 bases, with 5 bases sitting between them. Per the germline V gene, CDR1 is SNHLY and CDR2 is FYNNEI. The CDR3 coding sequence is TGTGCCAGCAGTGAAGGGCGGGAGCAGTACTTC. Protein product: CASSEGREQYF.

The chain has TRBV30 and TRBJ2-3, with TRBD1 matching over 11 bases. J was trimmed by 7 bases and V by 7 bases; bases with no gene match: 7. This CDR3 comprises 13 residues. Germline lookup yields CDR1 GTSNPN and CDR2 SVGIG (reference sequence). In DNA, the CDR3 is TGTGCCTCCCGGGACAGGGGGTATCATACGCAGTATTTT. As protein: CASRDRGYHTQYF.

The chain recombines TRBV5-1 with TRBJ2-1; 11 bases agree with TRBD1. The J segment lost 7 bases and the V segment lost 4 bases, leaving 13 bases of the junction unmatched. This CDR3 has 17 amino acids. In germline, CDR1 is SGHRS, CDR2 YFSETQ. CDR3 in DNA: TGCGCCAGCAGCCTATACACCGGGACAGGGGGTCAAAATGAGCAGTTCTTC. Protein sequence: CASSLYTGTGGQNEQFF.

V usage is TRBV10-3 and J usage is TRBJ1-2; tentative D call: TRBD1 (5 bases). V lost 2 bases and J lost 2, with 6 bases in between. The CDR3 is made up of 13 amino acids. CDR1 is ENHRY, CDR2 SYGVKD, per germline. The CDR3 nucleotides are TGTGCCATCAGTGAGAACAGGAACTATGGCTACACCTTC. Amino acids: CAISENRNYGYTF.

The chain uses TRBV29-1 and TRBJ2-1; the D is unclear. The germline V gene encodes CDR1 SQVTM and CDR2 ANQGSEA. This CDR3 is 13 amino acids long. V was shortened by 6 bases and J by 0 bases, with 9 bases between the two germline ends. The CDR3 sequence: CSVVYRSYNEQFF. The CDR3 DNA reads TGCAGCGTGGTTTATCGCTCCTACAATGAGCAGTTCTTC.

This chain links TRBV29-1 with TRBJ2-1; 10 positions agree with TRBD2. The CDR3 loop spans 13 amino acids. Germline V gene sequence: CDR1 SQVTM, CDR2 ANQGSEA. V dropped 6 bases and J dropped 8; count of bases not matched to a gene: 7. This CDR3 reads CSVRRLAGDEQFF. CDR3 bases: TGCAGCGTCCGGAGACTAGCGGGCGATGAGCAGTTCTTC.

This CDR3 reads CASSWDVGLDSPLHF. CDR3 sequence (DNA): TGCGCCAGCAGCTGGGACGTCGGCCTGGATTCACCCCTCCACTTT. The gene calls are TRBV5-1 and TRBJ1-6; D possibly corresponds to TRBD1 (5 bases). The CDR3 is 15 residues long. The germline CDR1 and CDR2 sequences are SGHRS and YFSETQ. The ends were cut back, 3 bases at V and 8 bases at J, with 15 bases in the middle.